The next 11 T cell receptor beta chains were all read from a single sample in a study of cytomegalovirus exposure and HLA in healthy donors. Generated by immunoSEQ multiplex PCR, the TCRdb table keeps only in-frame clones and is missing some. The sample lists 150,000 to 200,000 clones, approximately 81% seen once, with about 17% in the top ten. Sample: PBMCs. The receptors stem from a man aged 18 to 35 in good health and CMV-seropositive.

As DNA, the CDR3 is TGTGCCAGCAGTCGGGACTACAATGAGCAGTTCTTC. Protein product: CASSRDYNEQFF. The chain employs TRBV6-1 and TRBJ2-1, with D maybe TRBD2 (5 bases). The V gene lost 5 bases and the J gene lost 3 bases, with 5 bases spanning the gap. CDR1 MNHNS and CDR2 SASEGT come from the germline V gene. The CDR3 totals 12 residues.

The chain combines TRBV23-1 with TRBJ2-2; a weak D match, TRBD2 (6 bases). TRBV23-1 has ORF status, its function being uncertain. The CDR3 runs 17 residues. Trimming took 2 bases from V and 2 from J, leaving 15 bases between them. The CDR3 DNA reads as TGCGCCAGCAGTCAAAATTTTGGGGGGATCAACACCGGGGAGCTGTTTTTT. The encoded protein is CASSQNFGGINTGELFF.

This clone was seen a few times. The chain is built from TRBV28 and TRBJ2-7; the match to TRBD2 covers 8 bases. V lost 5 bases to trimming and J lost 4 bases; unmatched junction nucleotides: 10. This CDR3 comprises 15 residues. The germline V gene encodes CDR1 MDHEN and CDR2 SYDVKM. The CDR3 here is CASSNPSGSGYEQYF. The CDR3 DNA reads TGTGCCAGCAGTAATCCCAGCGGGAGTGGGTACGAGCAGTACTTC.

The chain couples TRBV27 to TRBJ1-6; TRBD1 is a possible D gene (6 bases). This CDR3 has 17 amino acids. Germline assignment: CDR1 MNHEY and CDR2 SMNVEV (reference sequence). Trimming shortened V by 2 bases and J by 10 bases, and 21 bases separated the two germline ends. This CDR3 is CASSLSRNRAPWSPLHF. The CDR3 nucleotides are TGTGCCAGCAGTTTAAGTCGGAACAGGGCCCCATGGTCACCCCTCCACTTT.

This chain links TRBV21-1 with TRBJ1-1; the table calls TRBD1, which could not be checked here. TRBV21-1 constitutes a pseudogene. CDR3 size: 14 residues. The CDR3 loop is CASSKRQGRTEAFF. The CDR3 coding sequence is TGTGCCAGCAGCAAAAGACAGGGGAGAACTGAAGCTTTCTTT.

The genes are TRBV30 and TRBJ2-7; TRBD1 matches at 10 bases. Trimming cost V 1 base and J 5 bases; bases outside gene matches: 2. The CDR3 has 13 amino acids. Germline CDR1 is GTSNPN and CDR2 is SVGIG (reference sequence). CDR3 in amino acids: CAWSEGTGDEQYF. CDR3 coding DNA: TGTGCCTGGAGTGAGGGGACAGGGGACGAGCAGTACTTC.

V and J are TRBV7-8 and TRBJ2-5; 9 bases map to TRBD2. V lost 3 bases, J lost 2 bases, and 4 bases stayed unmatched. This CDR3 has 15 amino acids. Looked up from germline, CDR1 is SGHVS and CDR2 is FQNEAQ. The CDR3 spells CASSFTSGPQETQYF. CDR3 in DNA: TGTGCCAGCAGCTTTACTAGCGGGCCACAAGAGACCCAGTACTTC.

V usage is TRBV7-8 and J usage is TRBJ2-7; perhaps TRBD2 as D (5 bases). The V gene lost 1 base and the J gene lost 3 bases, with 10 bases spanning the gap. From germline, CDR1 is SGHVS and CDR2 FQNEAQ. The CDR3 length is 14 residues. CDR3 loop: CASSLGVRDYEQYF. DNA of the CDR3: TGTGCCAGCAGCTTAGGAGTACGGGACTACGAGCAGTACTTC.

The chain is built from TRBV27 and TRBJ1-4, with 7 bases identical to TRBD1. The CDR3 consists of 15 residues. V dropped 4 bases and J dropped 0; count of bases not matched to a gene: 2. CDR1 and CDR2 from the germline V gene are MNHEY and SMNVEV (reference sequence). This chain's CDR3 is CASSSQGATNEKLFF. DNA of the CDR3: TGTGCCAGCAGTTCTCAGGGGGCAACTAATGAAAAACTGTTTTTT. Based on the CDR3 plus reference TRBV27 and TRBJ1-4, the full variable domain is EAQVTQNPRYLITVTGKKLTVTCSQNMNHEYMSWYRQDPGLGLRQIYYSMNVEVTDKGDVPEGYKVSRKEKRNFPLILESPSPNQTSLYFCASSSQGATNEKLFFGSGTQLSVL.

This clone showed up just once. The chain has TRBV5-6 and TRBJ2-2; 8 bases match TRBD2. The CDR3 extends over 16 amino acids. Trimming at V came to 1 base and at J to 0 bases, leaving 2 bases not matched to a gene. Germline CDR1 reads SGHDT; CDR2 reads YYEEEE. The CDR3 loop reads CASSLTSGANTGELFF. CDR3 bases: TGTGCCAGCAGCTTGACTAGCGGCGCGAACACCGGGGAGCTGTTTTTT.

This clone was seen once. The V and J genes are TRBV5-3 and TRBJ1-2; D possibly corresponds to TRBD1 (5 bases). TRBV5-3 is filed as an ORF, its function uncertain. The CDR3 runs to 18 residues. Trimming cost V 2 bases and J 0 bases, with 20 bases left between them. The CDR3 nucleotides are TGTGCCAGAAGCTTACGGGGGGAGGGCTTCTCCTCTAACTATGGCTACACCTTC. Its protein is CARSLRGEGFSSNYGYTF.